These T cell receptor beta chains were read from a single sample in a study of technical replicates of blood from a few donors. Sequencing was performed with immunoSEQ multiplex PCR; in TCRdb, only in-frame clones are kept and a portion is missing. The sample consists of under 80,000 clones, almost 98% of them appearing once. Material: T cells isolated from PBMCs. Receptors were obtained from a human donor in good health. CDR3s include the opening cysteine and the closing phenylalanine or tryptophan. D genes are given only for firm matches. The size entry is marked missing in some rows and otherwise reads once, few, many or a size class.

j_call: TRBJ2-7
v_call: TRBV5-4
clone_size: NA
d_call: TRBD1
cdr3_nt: TGTGCCAGCAGTCGAATCACCGGGACAGGGGCCTACGAGCAGTACTTC
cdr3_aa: CASSRITGTGAYEQYF

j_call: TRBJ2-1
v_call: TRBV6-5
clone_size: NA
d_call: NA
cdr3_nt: TGTGCCAGCAGTACAGGTTCGAATGAGCAGTTCTTC
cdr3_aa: CASSTGSNEQFF

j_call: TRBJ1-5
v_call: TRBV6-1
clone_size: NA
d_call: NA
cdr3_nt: TGTGCCAGCAGTGAAGGGCGCCAGGCATTT
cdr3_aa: CASSEGRQAF

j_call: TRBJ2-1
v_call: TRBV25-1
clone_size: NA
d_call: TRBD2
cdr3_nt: TGTGCCAGCGGAACTAGCGGGAGCACTGAGCAGTTCTTC
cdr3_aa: CASGTSGSTEQFF

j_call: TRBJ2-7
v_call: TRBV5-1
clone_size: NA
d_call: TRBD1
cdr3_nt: TGCGCCAGCAGCGGAGGGACAGGGGGAACTAACGAGCAGTACTTC
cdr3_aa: CASSGGTGGTNEQYF

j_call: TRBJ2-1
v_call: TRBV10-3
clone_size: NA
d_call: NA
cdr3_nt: TGTGCCATCAGTGAGCGGCAGGGTCCCTACAATGAGCAGTTCTTC
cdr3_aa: CAISERQGPYNEQFF

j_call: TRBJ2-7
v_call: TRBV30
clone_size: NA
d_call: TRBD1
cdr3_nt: TGTGCCTGGAGCGGACAGGCAGCAAGCGAGCAGTACTTC
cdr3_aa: CAWSGQAASEQYF

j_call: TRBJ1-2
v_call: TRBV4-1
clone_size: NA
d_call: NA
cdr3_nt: TGCGCCAGCAGCCTACAGGATAACTATGGCTACACCTTC
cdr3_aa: CASSLQDNYGYTF

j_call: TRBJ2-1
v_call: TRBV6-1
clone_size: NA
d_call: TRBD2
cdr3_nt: TGTGCCAGCCTTGGGCTAGCGGGAGGGGCCAATGAGCAGTTCTTC
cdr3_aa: CASLGLAGGANEQFF

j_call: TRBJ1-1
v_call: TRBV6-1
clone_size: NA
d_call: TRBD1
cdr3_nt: TGTGCCAGCAGGGTCGGACAGGGTCAAACTGAAGCTTTCTTT
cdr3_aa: CASRVGQGQTEAFF

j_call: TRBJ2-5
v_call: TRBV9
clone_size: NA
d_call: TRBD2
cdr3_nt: TGTGCCAGCAGCCCTGGACTAGCGGGGGAAGGGGAGACCCAGTACTTC
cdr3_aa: CASSPGLAGEGETQYF

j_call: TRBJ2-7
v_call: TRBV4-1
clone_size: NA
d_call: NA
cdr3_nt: TGCGCCAGCAGCCAAGATATTCAATCGAGCTACGAGCAGTACTTC
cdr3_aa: CASSQDIQSSYEQYF

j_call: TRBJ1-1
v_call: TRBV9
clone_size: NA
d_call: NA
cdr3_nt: TGTGCCAGCAGCGAAAACTCAAACACTGAAGCTTTCTTT
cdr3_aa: CASSENSNTEAFF

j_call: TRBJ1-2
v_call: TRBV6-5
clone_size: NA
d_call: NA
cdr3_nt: TGTGCCAGCAGTTACCAATCAGGGGATGGCTACACCTTC
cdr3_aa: CASSYQSGDGYTF

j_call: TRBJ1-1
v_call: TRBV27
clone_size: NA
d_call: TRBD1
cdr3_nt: TGTGCCAGCAGTGTCAGGACGGGCAGGGGGCTTTTAGTTTTGAGACGCGATTCGGGTGAAGCTTTCTTT
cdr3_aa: CASSVRTGRGLLVLRRDSGEAFF

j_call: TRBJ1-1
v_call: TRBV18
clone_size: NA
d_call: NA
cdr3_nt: TGTGCCAGCTCACCACCGGAGGGAGGAGTAGGAGGCCTTGAAGCTTTCTTT
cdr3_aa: CASSPPEGGVGGLEAFF

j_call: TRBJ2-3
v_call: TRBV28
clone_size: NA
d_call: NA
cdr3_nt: TGTGCCAGCAGTTTTACGGGGAGCACAGATACGCAGTATTTT
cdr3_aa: CASSFTGSTDTQYF

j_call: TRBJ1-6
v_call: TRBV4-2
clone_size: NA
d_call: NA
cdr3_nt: TGTGCCAGCAGCCAAGGTGTAGGAGTCTTTTCACCCCTCCACTTT
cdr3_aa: CASSQGVGVFSPLHF

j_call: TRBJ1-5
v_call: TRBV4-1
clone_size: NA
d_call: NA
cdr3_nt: TGCGCCAGCAGCCAAGGTGAAGACCAGATGGGAGGTCAGCCCCAGCATTTT
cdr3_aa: CASSQGEDQMGGQPQHF

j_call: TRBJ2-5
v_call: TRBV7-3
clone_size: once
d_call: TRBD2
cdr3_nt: TGTGCCAGCAGCATACTCCTAGGACTAGCGGGGGGCCGGGGCCAAGAGACCCAGTACTTC
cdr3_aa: CASSILLGLAGGRGQETQYF

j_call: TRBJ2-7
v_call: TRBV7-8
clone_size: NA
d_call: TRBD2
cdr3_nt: TGTGCCAGCAGCCTCCATACCACTAGCGGGAGGGCCTACTCTTACGAGCAGTACTTC
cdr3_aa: CASSLHTTSGRAYSYEQYF

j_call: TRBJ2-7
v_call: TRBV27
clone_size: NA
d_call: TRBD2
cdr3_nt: TGTGCCAGCAGTCCCGTTAGCGGGGGGAGCCACGAGCAGTACTTC
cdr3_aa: CASSPVSGGSHEQYF

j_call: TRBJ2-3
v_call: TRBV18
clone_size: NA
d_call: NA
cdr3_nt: TGTGCCAGCCATCAACTAGTTTCCGATACGCAGTATTTT
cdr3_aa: CASHQLVSDTQYF

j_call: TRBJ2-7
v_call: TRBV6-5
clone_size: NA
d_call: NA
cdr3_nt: TGTGCCAGCAGTTACCGGCCAGGTCTCTCCTACGAGCAGTACTTC
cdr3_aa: CASSYRPGLSYEQYF

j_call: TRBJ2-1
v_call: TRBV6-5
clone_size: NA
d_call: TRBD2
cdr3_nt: TGTGCCAGTAGCGGGAGTGCCTACAATGAGCAGTTCTTC
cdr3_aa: CASSGSAYNEQFF

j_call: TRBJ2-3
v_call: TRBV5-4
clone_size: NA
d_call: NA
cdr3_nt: TGTGCCAGCAGCTTGGCCTTCGGGAATACGCAGTATTTT
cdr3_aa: CASSLAFGNTQYF

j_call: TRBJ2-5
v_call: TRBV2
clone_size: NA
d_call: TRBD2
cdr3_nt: TGTGCCAGCAGGAAAGTAGCGGGAGGGAATGGAGAGACCCAGTACTTC
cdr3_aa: CASRKVAGGNGETQYF

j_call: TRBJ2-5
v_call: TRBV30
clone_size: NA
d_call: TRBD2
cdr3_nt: TGTGCCTGGACCCCAACTATACTAGCGGGCGGGACCCAGTACTTC
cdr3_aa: CAWTPTILAGGTQYF

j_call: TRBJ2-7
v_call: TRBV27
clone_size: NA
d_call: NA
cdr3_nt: TGTGCCAGCAGTTCTTTTAGCGGTCCCTACGAGCAGTACTTC
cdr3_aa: CASSSFSGPYEQYF

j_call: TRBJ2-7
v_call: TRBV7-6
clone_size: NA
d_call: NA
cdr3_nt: TGTGCCAGCAGCTTCGGCAGGGGCTACGAGCAGTACTTC
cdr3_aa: CASSFGRGYEQYF

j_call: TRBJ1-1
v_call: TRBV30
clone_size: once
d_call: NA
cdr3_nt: TGTGCCTGGAGTCGGGGCACTGAAGCTTTCTTT
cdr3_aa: CAWSRGTEAFF

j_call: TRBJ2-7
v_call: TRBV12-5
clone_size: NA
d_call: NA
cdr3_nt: TGTGCTAGTGGCCAGGGGGGGACAGGTCCCCCCTACGAGCAGTACTTC
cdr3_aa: CASGQGGTGPPYEQYF

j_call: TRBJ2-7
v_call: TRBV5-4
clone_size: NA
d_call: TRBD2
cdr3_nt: TGTGCCAGCAGGATATTTGGGGCTAGCGGGAGCGAGCAGTACTTC
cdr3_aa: CASRIFGASGSEQYF

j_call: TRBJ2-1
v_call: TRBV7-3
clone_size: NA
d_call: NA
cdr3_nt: TGTGCCAGCAGCTTAAACCCTCAGTCGGCGGGGGCTGTAAATGAGCAGTTCTTC
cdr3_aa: CASSLNPQSAGAVNEQFF

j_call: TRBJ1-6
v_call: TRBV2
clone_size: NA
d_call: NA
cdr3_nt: TGTGCCAGCAGTGAAGCGGGGCCTTTTTCACCCCTCCACTTT
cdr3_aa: CASSEAGPFSPLHF

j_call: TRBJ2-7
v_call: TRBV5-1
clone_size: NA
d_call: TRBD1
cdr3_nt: TGCGCCAGCAGCTTGGAGGGGACAGGGCTTCAGGAGCAGTACTTC
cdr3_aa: CASSLEGTGLQEQYF

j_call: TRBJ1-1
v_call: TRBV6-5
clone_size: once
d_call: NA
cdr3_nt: TGTGCCAGCAGTGGCGAACTGGACAGCACTGAAGCTTTCTTT
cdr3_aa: CASSGELDSTEAFF

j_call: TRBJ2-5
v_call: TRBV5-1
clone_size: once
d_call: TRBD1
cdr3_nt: TGCGCCAGCAGCCTAGGGGACAGGTTAAGGGAGACCCAGTACTTC
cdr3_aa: CASSLGDRLRETQYF

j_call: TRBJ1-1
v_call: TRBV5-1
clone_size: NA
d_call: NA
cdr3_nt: TGCGCCAGCAGACGCGAAGGGGTGGGCACTGAAGCTTTCTTT
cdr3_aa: CASRREGVGTEAFF

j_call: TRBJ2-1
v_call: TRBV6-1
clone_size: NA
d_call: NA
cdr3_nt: TGTGCCAGCAGTCGGGACTTGAGCTCCTACAATGAGCAGTTCTTC
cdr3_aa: CASSRDLSSYNEQFF

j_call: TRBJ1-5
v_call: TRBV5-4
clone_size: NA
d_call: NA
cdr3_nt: TGTGCCAGCAGCTTCAGACAGGACAATCAGCCCCAGCATTTT
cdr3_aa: CASSFRQDNQPQHF

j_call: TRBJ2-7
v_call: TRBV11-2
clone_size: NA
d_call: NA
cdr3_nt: TGTGCCAGCAGCTTAAGCGGAGGTCGGGTGATAGCCGAGCAGTACTTC
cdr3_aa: CASSLSGGRVIAEQYF

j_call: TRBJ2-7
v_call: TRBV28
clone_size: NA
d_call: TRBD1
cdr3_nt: TGTGCCAGCAGTTTGAGGGTTAAGGGGGCTGGTTTCTCCTACGAGCAGTACTTC
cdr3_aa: CASSLRVKGAGFSYEQYF

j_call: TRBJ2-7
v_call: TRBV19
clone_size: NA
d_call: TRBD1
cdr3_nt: TGTGCCAGTAGTCCCGGGACAGGAGGGTTCCACGAGCAGTACTTC
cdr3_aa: CASSPGTGGFHEQYF

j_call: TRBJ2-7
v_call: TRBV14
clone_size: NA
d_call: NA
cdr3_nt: TGTGCCAGCAGCCGTGGCGGAACCTACGAGCAGTACTTC
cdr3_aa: CASSRGGTYEQYF

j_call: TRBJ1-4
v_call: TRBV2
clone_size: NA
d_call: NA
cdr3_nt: TGTGCCAGCAGGGCGCGTGAGGGAGGGAATGAAAAACTGTTTTTT
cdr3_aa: CASRAREGGNEKLFF